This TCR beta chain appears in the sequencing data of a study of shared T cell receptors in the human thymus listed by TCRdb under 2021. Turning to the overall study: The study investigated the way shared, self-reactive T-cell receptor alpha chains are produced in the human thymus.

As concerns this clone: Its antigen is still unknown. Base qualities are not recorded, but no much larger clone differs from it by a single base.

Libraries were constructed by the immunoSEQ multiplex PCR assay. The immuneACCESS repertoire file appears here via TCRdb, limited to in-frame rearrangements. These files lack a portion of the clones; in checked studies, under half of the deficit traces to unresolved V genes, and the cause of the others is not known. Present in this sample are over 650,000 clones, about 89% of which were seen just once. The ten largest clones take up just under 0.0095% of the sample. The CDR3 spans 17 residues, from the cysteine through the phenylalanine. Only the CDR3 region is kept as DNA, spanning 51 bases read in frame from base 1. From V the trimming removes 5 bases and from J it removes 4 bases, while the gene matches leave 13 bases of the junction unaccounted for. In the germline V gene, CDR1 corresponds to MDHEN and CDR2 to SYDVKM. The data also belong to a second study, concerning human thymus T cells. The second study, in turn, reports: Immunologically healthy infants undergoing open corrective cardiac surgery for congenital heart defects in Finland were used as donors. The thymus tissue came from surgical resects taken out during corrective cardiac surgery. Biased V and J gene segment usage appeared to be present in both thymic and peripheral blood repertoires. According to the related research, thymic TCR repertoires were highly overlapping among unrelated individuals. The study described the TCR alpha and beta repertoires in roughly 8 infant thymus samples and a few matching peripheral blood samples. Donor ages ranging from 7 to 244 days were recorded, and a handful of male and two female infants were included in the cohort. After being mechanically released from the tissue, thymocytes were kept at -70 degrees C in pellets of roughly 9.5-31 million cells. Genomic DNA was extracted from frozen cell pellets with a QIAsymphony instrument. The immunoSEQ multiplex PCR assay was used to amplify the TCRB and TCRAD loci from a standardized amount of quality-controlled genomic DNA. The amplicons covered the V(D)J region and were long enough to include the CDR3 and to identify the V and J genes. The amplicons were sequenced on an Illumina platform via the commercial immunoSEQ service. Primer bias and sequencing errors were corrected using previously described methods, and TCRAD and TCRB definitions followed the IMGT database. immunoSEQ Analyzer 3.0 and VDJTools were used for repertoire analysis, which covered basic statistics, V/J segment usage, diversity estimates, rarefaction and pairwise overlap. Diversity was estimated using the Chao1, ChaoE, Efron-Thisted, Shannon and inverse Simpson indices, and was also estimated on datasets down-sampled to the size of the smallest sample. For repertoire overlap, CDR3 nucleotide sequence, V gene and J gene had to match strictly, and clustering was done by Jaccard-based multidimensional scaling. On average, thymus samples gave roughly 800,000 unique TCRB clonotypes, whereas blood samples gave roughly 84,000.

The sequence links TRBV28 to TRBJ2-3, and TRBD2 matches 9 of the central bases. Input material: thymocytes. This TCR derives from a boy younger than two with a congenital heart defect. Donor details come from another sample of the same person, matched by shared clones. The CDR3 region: CASSGIAGAGVADTQYF. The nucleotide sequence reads TGTGCCAGCAGTGGAATAGCGGGAGCGGGTGTCGCAGATACGCAGTATTTT.